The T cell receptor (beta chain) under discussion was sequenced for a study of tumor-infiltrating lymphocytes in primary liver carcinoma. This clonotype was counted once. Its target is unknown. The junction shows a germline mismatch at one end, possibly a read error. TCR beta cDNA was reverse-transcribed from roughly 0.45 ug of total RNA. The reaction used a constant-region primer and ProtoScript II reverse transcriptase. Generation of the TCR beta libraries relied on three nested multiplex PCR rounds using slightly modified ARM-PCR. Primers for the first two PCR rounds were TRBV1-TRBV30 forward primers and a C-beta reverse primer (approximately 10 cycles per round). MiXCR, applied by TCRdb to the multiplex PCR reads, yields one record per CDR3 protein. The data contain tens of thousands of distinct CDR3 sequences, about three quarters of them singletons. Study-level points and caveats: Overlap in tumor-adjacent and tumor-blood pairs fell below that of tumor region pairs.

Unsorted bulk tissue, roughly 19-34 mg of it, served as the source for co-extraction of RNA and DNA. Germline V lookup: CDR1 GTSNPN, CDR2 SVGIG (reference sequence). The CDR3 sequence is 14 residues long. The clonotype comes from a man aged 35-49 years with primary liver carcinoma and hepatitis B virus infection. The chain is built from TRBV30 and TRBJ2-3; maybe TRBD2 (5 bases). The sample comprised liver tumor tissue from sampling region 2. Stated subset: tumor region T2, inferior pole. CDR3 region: CARRAADPTDTQYF. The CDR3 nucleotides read TGTGCCCGCCGGGCAGCGGACCCCACAGATACACAGTATTTT. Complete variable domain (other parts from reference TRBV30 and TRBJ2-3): SQTIHQWPATLVQPVGSPLSLECTVEGTSNPNLYWYRQAAGRGLQLLFYSVGIGQISSEVPQNLSASRPQDRQFILSSKKLLLSDSGFYLCARRAADPTDTQYFGPGTRLTVL.